A selection of T cell receptor beta chains follows, all from one sample in a study of blood T cell repertoires in COVID-19. Generated by immunoSEQ multiplex PCR, the TCRdb table keeps only in-frame clones and is missing some. The sample shows about 290,000 clones, approximately 80% of them seen only once. Input material: peripheral blood. Receptors were obtained from a woman between 45 and 60 years old with active or convalescent COVID-19. The CDR3 runs from the conserved cysteine through the conserved F or W. A D gene is named only where the DNA matches it firmly. Clone size is shown for a subset of rows, as once, few, many or a class of expanded clone.

v_gene,abundance,d_gene,j_gene,CDR3nt,CDR3aa
TRBV4-2,-,-,TRBJ2-1,TGTGCCAGCAGCCTCTCATACGGACAGTACAATGAGCAGTTCTTC,CASSLSYGQYNEQFF
TRBV6-1,-,TRBD2,TRBJ2-1,TGTGCCAGCAGTGAATTTTGGGGACTAGCGGATTCCTTCTCCTACAATGAGCAGTTCTTC,CASSEFWGLADSFSYNEQFF
TRBV25-1,once,-,TRBJ1-4,TGTGCCAGCAGTGTCCTTGGGGAGAAACTGTTTTTT,CASSVLGEKLFF
TRBV30,once,TRBD1,TRBJ1-4,TGTGCCTGGAGCCCCGGGACAGGGTGGGAAAAACTGTTTTTT,CAWSPGTGWEKLFF
TRBV5-1,-,TRBD2,TRBJ2-7,TGCGCCAGCAGCTTAACCGGACTAGCGAGCCCCTACGAGCAGTACTTC,CASSLTGLASPYEQYF
TRBV21-1,-,-,TRBJ1-4,TGTGCCAGCAGCAAAGCGGACGGGTGGAGGGCCGGTGCAACTAATGAAAAACTGTTTTTT,CASSKADGWRAGATNEKLFF
TRBV27,-,-,TRBJ1-2,TGTGCCAGCAGTTTTTCGGCAGGGATTACCTATGGCTACACCTTC,CASSFSAGITYGYTF
TRBV14,-,-,TRBJ2-5,TGTGCCAGCAGCTCGACCAATCAGGGGACCCAGTACTTC,CASSSTNQGTQYF
TRBV6-6,-,-,TRBJ2-3,TGTGCCAGCAGAAATCGGTTCACAGATACGCAGTATTTT,CASRNRFTDTQYF
TRBV5-1,-,-,TRBJ2-7,TGCGCCAGCAGGGGAGACTCCCTGACTTCCTACGAGCAGTACTTC,CASRGDSLTSYEQYF
TRBV30,once,TRBD2,TRBJ2-5,TGTGCCTGGGCACTAGCGGGAGGCGGAGAGACCCAGTACTTC,CAWALAGGGETQYF
TRBV29-1,-,-,TRBJ1-1,TGCAGCGCCCGATTGGAACCGAGGCTGACTGAAGCTTTCTTT,CSARLEPRLTEAFF
TRBV3-1/TRBV3-2,-,-,TRBJ1-1,TGTGCCAGCAGCCAAGCCGGGGACATGAACACTGAAGCTTTCTTT,CASSQAGDMNTEAFF
TRBV2,-,-,TRBJ1-1,TGTGCCAGCACCGGGACACCTCTGGATGGTACTGAAGCTTTCTTT,CASTGTPLDGTEAFF
TRBV19,-,TRBD2,TRBJ2-1,TGTGCCAGTAGCCCCGGGGTAGCGGGAGGTTCATCGTTTGGATATGAGCAGTTCTTC,CASSPGVAGGSSFGYEQFF
TRBV2,-,-,TRBJ1-1,TGTGCCAGCAGTGTCGGGGAGGGGACTGAAGCTTTCTTT,CASSVGEGTEAFF
TRBV7-6,-,TRBD2,TRBJ2-7,TGTGCCAGCAGCTTACCACCAGGGCGGACTAGCTACGAGCAGTACTTC,CASSLPPGRTSYEQYF
TRBV30,few,-,TRBJ1-3,TGTGCCACAACCTCGGGGTTGAGAAACACCATATATTTT,CATTSGLRNTIYF
TRBV15,-,TRBD1,TRBJ1-1,TGTGCCACCGGACAGGGCCCCACTGAAGCTTTCTTT,CATGQGPTEAFF
TRBV5-4,once,TRBD1,TRBJ1-6,TGTGCCAGCAGCCAGGGACAGGGGGATTCACCCCTCCACTTT,CASSQGQGDSPLHF
TRBV13,-,-,TRBJ2-7,TGTGCCAGCAACCGGGACAAATCCTACGAGCAGTACTTC,CASNRDKSYEQYF
TRBV6-2/TRBV6-3,few,-,TRBJ1-2,TGTGCCAGCAGTTACTCTGCGGGGAATCCCTATGGCTACACCTTC,CASSYSAGNPYGYTF